Reported below is one T cell receptor beta chain. What it binds is unknown. The data belong to a study of long-term antiretroviral therapy in people with HIV. Turning to the study itself: When the earliest samples were collected, ART was typically delayed until CD4 counts fell. Points from the study as a whole: Blood dates from about 2004 to 2018, possibly under older ART regimens. In samples taken after ART, diversity increased but remained below transplant donor control levels.

Samples were assayed with immunoSEQ v3.0 at survey level. The assay was immunoSEQ multiplex PCR, and TCRdb's table has in-frame clones only and misses some. Among 20,000 to 25,000 clones, 75% to 90% were seen once, and the ten largest hold 8.8%. Germline assignment: CDR1 SGDLS and CDR2 YYNGEE. The J segment lost 3 bases and the V segment lost 5 bases, leaving 4 bases of the junction unmatched. The CDR3 has 13 residues. Sequences were derived from unsorted PBMCs, sampled 1.2 years after starting antiretroviral therapy. The chain recombines TRBV9 with TRBJ1-2; 7 bases are a match to TRBD1. This clonotype was sampled from a middle-aged woman with HIV. The CDR3 sequence is CASRAGTDYGYTF. In DNA form, the CDR3 reads TGTGCCAGCAGGGCCGGGACAGACTATGGCTACACCTTC.